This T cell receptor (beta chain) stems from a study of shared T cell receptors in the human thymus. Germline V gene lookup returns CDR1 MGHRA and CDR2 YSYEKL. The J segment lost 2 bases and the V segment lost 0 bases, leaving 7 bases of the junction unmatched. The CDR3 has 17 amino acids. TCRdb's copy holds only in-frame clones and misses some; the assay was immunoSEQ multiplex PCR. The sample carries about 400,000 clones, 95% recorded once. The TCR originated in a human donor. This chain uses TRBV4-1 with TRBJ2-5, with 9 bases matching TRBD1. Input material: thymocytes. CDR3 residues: CASSQERRDREQETQYF. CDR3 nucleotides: TGCGCCAGCAGCCAAGAACGGCGGGACAGGGAACAAGAGACCCAGTACTTC.